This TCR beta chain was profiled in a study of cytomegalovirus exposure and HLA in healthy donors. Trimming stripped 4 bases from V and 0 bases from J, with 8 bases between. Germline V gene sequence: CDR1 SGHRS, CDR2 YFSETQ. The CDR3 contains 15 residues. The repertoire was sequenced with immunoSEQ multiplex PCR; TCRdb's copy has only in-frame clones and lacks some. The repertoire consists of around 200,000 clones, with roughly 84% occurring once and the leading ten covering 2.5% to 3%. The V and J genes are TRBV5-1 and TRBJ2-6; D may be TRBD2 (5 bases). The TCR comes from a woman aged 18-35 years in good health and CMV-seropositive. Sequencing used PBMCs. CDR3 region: CASSPDYSGANVLTF. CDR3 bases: TGCGCCAGCAGCCCCGACTACTCTGGGGCCAACGTCCTGACTTTC. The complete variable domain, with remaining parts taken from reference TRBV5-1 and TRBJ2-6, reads KAGVTQTPRYLIKTRGQQVTLSCSPISGHRSVSWYQQTPGQGLQFLFEYFSETQRNKGNFPGRFSGRQFSNSRSEMNVSTLELGDSALYLCASSPDYSGANVLTFGAGSRLTVL.